This T cell receptor beta chain is from a study of cytomegalovirus exposure and HLA in healthy donors. Regarding the study as a whole: In a later analysis, an Asian-associated ancestry cluster reportedly showed fewer N-insertions than the roughly 650-donor mean.

This clone is a singleton in its sample. What it binds is not known. The PCR had 60 Vbeta and 13 Jbeta primers. Sequencing used immunoSEQ multiplex PCR; TCRdb keeps in-frame clones, though not all of them. The repertoire holds approximately 190,000 clones, approximately 70% seen once, with 2.6% in the top ten. Germline CDR1 reads MNHNY; CDR2 reads SVGAGI (reference sequence). V shed 1 base and J shed 1 base, with 9 bases lying between them. The CDR3 has 15 residues. This chain joins TRBV6-6 and TRBJ2-3; a possible D gene is TRBD2 (6 bases). Sample: PBMCs. The receptor's source is a middle-aged man in good health and CMV-seropositive. The CDR3 region has the DNA TGTGCCAGCAGTTACTGGGGGGTGGGCACAGATACGCAGTATTTT. Translation: CASSYWGVGTDTQYF.